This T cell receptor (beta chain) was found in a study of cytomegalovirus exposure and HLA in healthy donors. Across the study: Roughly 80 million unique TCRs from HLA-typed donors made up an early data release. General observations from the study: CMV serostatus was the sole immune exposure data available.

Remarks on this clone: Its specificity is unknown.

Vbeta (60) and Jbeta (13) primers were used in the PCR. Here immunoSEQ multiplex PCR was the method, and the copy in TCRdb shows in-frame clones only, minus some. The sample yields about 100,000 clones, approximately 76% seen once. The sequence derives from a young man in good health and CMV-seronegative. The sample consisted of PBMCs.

CDR3: CASRGENTEAFF. CDR3 bases: TGTGCCAGCCGGGGGGAGAACACTGAAGCTTTCTTT. The rearrangement links TRBV6-5 to TRBJ1-1; D perhaps matches TRBD1 (5 bases). The ends were cut back, 8 bases at V and 1 base at J, with 8 bases in the middle. This CDR3 comprises 12 residues. CDR1 is MNHEY, CDR2 SVGAGI, per germline.